Each of the 20 T cell receptor beta chains below was sequenced from the same sample in a study of blood T cell repertoires in COVID-19. Sequencing was performed with immunoSEQ multiplex PCR; in TCRdb, only in-frame clones are kept and a portion is missing. The sample holds over 150,000 clones; 89% are singletons and the top ten take about 1.9%. The sequenced sample consisted of peripheral blood. Every receptor here comes from a man between 18 and 29 years old who had recovered from COVID-19.

This chain joins TRBV27 and TRBJ1-1, with D tentatively TRBD1 (5 bases). In germline, CDR1 is MNHEY, CDR2 SMNVEV (reference sequence). V gave up 10 bases and J gave up 5 bases, with 14 bases separating them. The CDR3 has 12 residues. In DNA form, the CDR3 reads TGTGCCACCCAAGGGGTTACGACTGAAGCTTTCTTT. This encodes CATQGVTTEAFF.

This clone appeared a few times. This chain links TRBV28 with TRBJ2-3; TRBD1 matches at 7 bases. The CDR3 is 16 amino acids. V shed 6 bases, J shed 3 bases, and the junction held 12 bases outside the gene matches. Looked up from germline, CDR1 is MDHEN and CDR2 is SYDVKM. The CDR3 nucleotides read TGTGCCAGCAGCTTGGGATACAGGGGATGGACAGATACGCAGTATTTT. Protein product: CASSLGYRGWTDTQYF.

The V call is TRBV7-6, the J call TRBJ1-3; 7 bases are shared with TRBD1. V dropped 0 bases and J dropped 4; count of bases not matched to a gene: 3. The germline CDR1 and CDR2 sequences are SGHVS and FNYEAQ. This CDR3 region has 15 residues. The CDR3 loop reads CASSLAGGSGNTIYF. CDR3 nucleotides: TGTGCCAGCAGCTTAGCAGGGGGCTCCGGAAACACCATATATTTT.

V gene TRBV6-2 or TRBV6-3 combines with J gene TRBJ2-3; weak D call: TRBD2 (5 bases). The CDR3 is 15 amino acids. Germline lookup yields CDR1 MNHEY and CDR2 SVGEGT. Trimming removed 2 bases from V and 6 bases from J, with 15 bases in between. The CDR3 sequence is CASSYPRGAMDTQYF. The CDR3 DNA reads as TGTGCCAGCAGTTACCCTCGGGGTGCAATGGATACGCAGTATTTT.

The chain employs TRBV5-5 and TRBJ2-1; 10 bases align to TRBD2. The CDR3 is 17 amino acids. With 2 bases clipped from V and 0 bases from J, the junction kept 5 bases outside the gene matches. Germline V gives CDR1 SGHKS, CDR2 YYEKEE (reference sequence). The CDR3 DNA sequence: TGTGCCAGCAGCTTCTCCGGGACTAGCGCCTCCTACAATGAGCAGTTCTTC. Protein: CASSFSGTSASYNEQFF.

V is TRBV5-1 and J is TRBJ1-2, with a possible D match to TRBD1 (6 bases). V was trimmed by 3 bases and J by 2 bases, leaving 8 bases between them. Germline lookup yields CDR1 SGHRS and CDR2 YFSETQ. CDR3 length: 13 amino acids. The CDR3 nucleotides read TGCGCCAGCAGCTCTACAGGGAACTATGGCTACACCTTC. Its protein product is CASSSTGNYGYTF.

This chain uses TRBV5-4 with TRBJ2-7; no clear D gene. The length of the CDR3 is 13 residues. The germline V gene has CDR1 SGHNT and CDR2 YYREEE (reference sequence). Trimming stripped 1 base from V and 6 bases from J, with 11 bases between. CDR3 DNA: TGTGCCAGCAGCTTGCCCCAGGTCGGCGAGCAGTACTTC. Translating it yields CASSLPQVGEQYF.

This chain connects TRBV6-6 to TRBJ1-5, with 8 bases lining up with TRBD1. This CDR3 has 15 amino acids. The trim removed 5 bases at V and 0 bases at J, leaving 3 bases unmatched. Germline loops: CDR1 MNHNY, CDR2 SVGAGI (reference sequence). The CDR3 sequence: CASSGTGISNQPQHF. CDR3 DNA sequence: TGTGCCAGCAGTGGGACAGGCATTAGCAATCAGCCCCAGCATTTT.

The CDR3 reads CASSYSTGTINTEAFF. The CDR3 DNA reads TGTGCCAGCAGTTACTCCACCGGGACAATAAACACTGAAGCTTTCTTT. The V gene is TRBV6-5, the J gene TRBJ1-1, with a weak D call TRBD1 (6 bases). Trimming cost V 0 bases and J 2 bases, with 13 bases left between them. The CDR3 consists of 16 residues. CDR1 and CDR2 (germline): MNHEY, SVGAGI.

This chain links TRBV18 with TRBJ1-1; a possible D gene is TRBD1 (5 bases). The V and J ends lost 4 bases and 1 base respectively, with 10 bases between them. The CDR3 has 14 residues. CDR1 and CDR2 (germline): KGHSH, LQKENI. The CDR3 spells CASSRGGSNTEAFF. The CDR3 DNA reads as TGTGCCAGCTCACGGGGGGGGTCGAACACTGAAGCTTTCTTT.

The rearrangement links TRBV28 to TRBJ1-4, with TRBD1 matching over 9 bases. The CDR3 has 17 residues. Germline CDR1 and CDR2: MDHEN and SYDVKM. After removal of 7 bases from V and 9 bases from J, the junction contained 18 bases not matched to a gene. CDR3 DNA sequence: TGTGCCAGCACCTACACGGGGGGGACAGGGAGGGTGAAAAAACTGTTTTTT. Its translation is CASTYTGGTGRVKKLFF.

In the case of this clone: Other DNA sequences in this specimen translate into the identical CDR3. V and J are TRBV7-2 and TRBJ2-7; D is perhaps TRBD1 (5 bases). This CDR3 has 14 residues. Trimming took off 1 base at V and 1 base at J, with 8 bases between the two ends. Germline CDR1 SGHTA, CDR2 FQGNSA. The DNA of the CDR3 is TGTGCCAGCAGCTTAGGGGGCAATTCCTACGAGCAGTACTTC. It is translated as CASSLGGNSYEQYF.

V gene TRBV6-2 or TRBV6-3 combines with J gene TRBJ2-5; D perhaps matches TRBD1 (5 bases). This CDR3 region has 14 residues. Germline CDR1 and CDR2: MNHEY and SVGEGT. V lost 6 bases and J 2 bases, leaving 13 bases between the germline ends. The CDR3: CASSVVGLQETQYF. The CDR3 nucleotides read TGTGCCAGCAGCGTGGTGGGGCTTCAAGAGACCCAGTACTTC.

This sequence joins TRBV5-1 and TRBJ2-3; 11 nucleotides agree with TRBD2. This CDR3 has 19 amino acids. Germline V CDR1 and CDR2: SGHRS, YFSETQ. The V and J ends lost 0 bases and 2 bases, in that order; junction bases with no gene match: 11. The CDR3 region is CASSLGVGTSGSFTDTQYF. In nucleotides, the CDR3 is TGCGCCAGCAGCTTGGGGGTCGGCACTAGCGGGAGTTTCACAGATACGCAGTATTTT.

The genes are TRBV28 and TRBJ2-1; D not resolved. V gave up 3 bases and J gave up 7 bases, with 7 bases separating them. Germline V lookup: CDR1 MDHEN, CDR2 SYDVKM. The CDR3 covers 12 residues. DNA for the CDR3: TGTGCCAGCAGTTTTTCTATAAATGAGCAGTTCTTC. Protein: CASSFSINEQFF.

The J gene is TRBJ1-1, the V gene TRBV11-1; D not certain. Trimming took 5 bases from V and 4 from J, leaving 17 bases between them. CDR3 length: 15 amino acids. From germline, CDR1 is SGHAT and CDR2 FQDESV (reference sequence). As DNA, the CDR3 is TGTGCCAGCAGCCCCACCGGCGAGGGAGGCACTGAAGCTTTCTTT. Its translation: CASSPTGEGGTEAFF.

This chain connects TRBV27 to TRBJ2-7; possible D gene TRBD1, 5 bases. The CDR3 has 15 residues. Trimming cost V 3 bases and J 0 bases, with 12 bases left between them. Germline CDR1 and CDR2: MNHEY and SMNVEV (reference sequence). The CDR3 sequence is CASSFTGEYSYEQYF. In nucleotides, the CDR3 is TGTGCCAGCAGTTTCACAGGCGAGTACTCCTACGAGCAGTACTTC.

The chain carries TRBV5-1 and TRBJ2-7, with TRBD1 matching 7 bases. This CDR3 has 13 residues. V shed 0 bases, J shed 11 bases, and the junction held 8 bases outside the gene matches. Germline V CDR1 and CDR2: SGHRS, YFSETQ. In DNA form, the CDR3 reads TGCGCCAGCAGCTTGGAAGGGACAGATAAAAAGTACTTC. It translates to CASSLEGTDKKYF. The whole variable domain, remainder taken from reference TRBV5-1 and TRBJ2-7, is KAGVTQTPRYLIKTRGQQVTLSCSPISGHRSVSWYQQTPGQGLQFLFEYFSETQRNKGNFPGRFSGRQFSNSRSEMNVSTLELGDSALYLCASSLEGTDKKYFGPGTRLTVT.

The rearrangement uses TRBV6-2 or TRBV6-3 and TRBJ2-3; tentative D call: TRBD2 (7 bases). CDR3 length equals 15 residues. V dropped 2 bases and J dropped 4 bases, with 13 bases sitting between them. CDR1 is MNHEY, CDR2 SVGEGT, per germline. The DNA for the CDR3 is TGTGCCAGCAGTTACAAGGGAGGGGGACCAGATACGCAGTATTTT. Its protein is CASSYKGGGPDTQYF.

The chain joins TRBV11-1 to TRBJ2-1; TRBD2 matches 7 bases. CDR3 length equals 16 residues. Unmatched junction bases numbered 6, after V lost 2 bases and J lost 2 bases. In germline, CDR1 is SGHAT, CDR2 FQDESV (reference sequence). The CDR3 DNA follows: TGTGCCAGCAGCTTACAGCGGGGCAGGGCCTACAATGAGCAGTTCTTC. Translated: CASSLQRGRAYNEQFF.